This T cell receptor (beta chain) was obtained from a study of cytomegalovirus exposure and HLA in healthy donors. Study background: Genotyping of about 400 donors showed that 70% to 90% belonged to the Caucasian-associated ancestry cluster. Study-level results: In a later analysis, at a false discovery rate of 0.05, fewer than 20,000 TCR beta sequences matched HLA alleles. Prediction of most subjects' HLA-A and HLA-B alleles by TCR beta sequences was reportedly accurate.

A few counts support this clone. As yet, its antigen is unknown. The study ran its PCR with 60 Vbeta and 13 Jbeta primers. This table comes from immunoSEQ multiplex PCR, and its TCRdb copy is limited to in-frame clones, with some not included. The sample lists some 180,000 clones; roughly 70% were seen once. Healthy bone marrow donors made up the cohort. Per the germline V gene, CDR1 is MDHEN and CDR2 is SYDVKM. With V trimmed by 6 bases and J by 6 bases, 8 bases remained unmatched. This CDR3 has 14 residues. Sequencing was performed on PBMCs. This TCR was recovered from a male donor in good health and CMV-seronegative. The gene calls are TRBV28 and TRBJ2-3; 8 bases are shared with TRBD1. CDR3: CASSYQGASDTQYF. CDR3 DNA: TGTGCCAGCAGCTATCAGGGGGCATCGGATACGCAGTATTTT.